The entry that follows covers one T cell receptor (beta chain) sequence. V lost 6 bases and J 1 base, leaving 12 bases between the germline ends. Germline CDR1 is SEHNR and CDR2 is FQNEAQ (reference sequence). CDR3 length: 15 amino acids. TCRdb used MiXCR to reprocess the RT-PCR reads, holding one entry per CDR3 protein. Here the sample spans hundreds of thousands of distinct CDR3 sequences, more than 13% being singletons. What was sequenced was memory CD4+ T cells from blood. This TCR was sampled from a female donor in good health, serving as a healthy control. The V call is TRBV7-9, the J call TRBJ2-2; no reliable D call. CDR3 nucleotide sequence: TGTGCCAGCAGTCTCAAGTCCTTGAACACCGGGGAGCTGTTTTTT. It is translated as CASSLKSLNTGELFF.